The 23 T cell receptor beta chains listed next were all sequenced from one sample in a study of T-cell reconstitution after alpha-beta-depleted transplantation in children. TCRbeta library preparation incorporated unique molecular identifiers. Each CDR3 protein gets one entry after TCRdb re-called the PCR reads with MiXCR. This sample has some 550,000 distinct CDR3 sequences; approximately 16% occur once, and the top ten carry 3% to 4%. Specimen: PBMCs from the stem cell graft donor, collected from the stem cell graft. The receptors were sampled from a human donor who donated a stem cell graft to a child with acute lymphoblastic leukemia.

The genes are TRBV2 and TRBJ2-1; 7 nucleotides align to TRBD2. Germline assignment: CDR1 SNHLY and CDR2 FYNNEI. The J segment lost 1 base and the V segment lost 4 bases, leaving 16 bases of the junction unmatched. The CDR3 totals 19 residues. The CDR3 coding sequence is TGTGCCAGCAGTGTGATGGCTAGCGGAACGGATTGGTCCTACAATGAGCAGTTCTTC. Protein sequence: CASSVMASGTDWSYNEQFF.

This clonotype came up a few times. The chain is built from TRBV12-3 or TRBV12-4 and TRBJ2-1; 7 bases line up with TRBD2. The V segment lost 0 bases and the J segment 10 bases; nucleotides outside the gene matches: 6. The CDR3 runs to 14 residues. CDR3 sequence reads: CASSLAGDYWEQFF. The CDR3 DNA reads as TGTGCCAGCAGTTTAGCGGGGGACTATTGGGAGCAGTTCTTC.

A few counts support this clonotype. This rearrangement joins TRBV12-3 or TRBV12-4 to TRBJ2-4; 7 bases are a match to TRBD1. Trimming at V came to 5 bases and at J to 6 bases, leaving 13 bases not matched to a gene. The CDR3 is 16 residues long. This CDR3 reads CASSLAPGTVRNIQYF. The CDR3, as DNA: TGTGCCAGCAGTCTCGCACCAGGGACAGTGAGAAACATTCAGTACTTC.

This clonotype was found a few times. V is TRBV12-3 or TRBV12-4 and J is TRBJ2-1; TRBD2 agrees at 8 bases. With 2 bases clipped from V and 10 bases from J, the junction kept 25 bases outside the gene matches. The CDR3 has 20 amino acids. The CDR3 region has the DNA TGTGCCAGCAGTTTACGACGGCTGCCCGAAGAGAGCGGGAGTCTGGAGGAGCAGTTCTTC. Amino acid sequence: CASSLRRLPEESGSLEEQFF.

V and J are TRBV6-5 and TRBJ1-1, with a weak D call TRBD1 (6 bases). Germline V lookup: CDR1 MNHEY, CDR2 SVGAGI. The CDR3 sequence is 11 residues long. Trimming stripped 2 bases from V and 10 bases from J, with 8 bases between. The CDR3 DNA reads as TGTGCCAGCAGTTACCAGGGGCGAGCTTTCTTT. The encoded protein is CASSYQGRAFF.

CDR3: CASSPGQGNVYTF. CDR3 DNA sequence: TGCGCCAGCAGCCCCGGACAAGGGAACGTCTACACCTTC. The V and J genes are TRBV5-1 and TRBJ1-2, with D maybe TRBD1 (5 bases). This CDR3 comprises 13 residues. V lost 4 bases, J lost 10 bases, and 17 bases lay in between. Germline lookup yields CDR1 SGHRS and CDR2 YFSETQ.

This clonotype was recorded a few times. The genes are TRBV27 and TRBJ2-1; 7 nucleotides agree with TRBD2. This CDR3 contains 15 residues. J gave up 5 bases and V 0 bases, and 4 bases lay outside the gene matches. Germline CDR1 and CDR2: MNHEY and SMNVEV (reference sequence). The CDR3 spells CASSLSGRRNNEQFF. The CDR3 nucleotides read TGTGCCAGCAGTTTATCCGGGAGGAGGAACAATGAGCAGTTCTTC.

This clonotype was observed a handful of times. The chain combines TRBV3-1 with TRBJ2-3, with D possibly TRBD2 on 7 matching bases. The CDR3 contains 17 residues. Germline V CDR1 and CDR2: LGHDT, YNNKEL (reference sequence). The V gene lost 0 bases and the J gene lost 2 bases, with 15 bases spanning the gap. In nucleotides, the CDR3 is TGTGCCAGCAGCCAAGATGGGGCCGGGGGGCCCACAGATACGCAGTATTTT. Encoded protein: CASSQDGAGGPTDTQYF.

The chain recombines TRBV12-3 or TRBV12-4 with TRBJ2-1, with 10 nucleotides matching TRBD2. The CDR3 has 15 amino acids. The ends lost 6 bases at V and 5 bases at J; junction bases unmatched: 7. The CDR3 protein is CASSSGTSANNEQFF. Here the CDR3 DNA reads TGTGCCAGCAGCTCCGGGACTAGCGCCAACAATGAGCAGTTCTTC.

This clonotype has just a few counts. The rearrangement joins TRBV27 to TRBJ2-2; D possibly corresponds to TRBD2 (6 bases). V was cut by 1 base and J by 4 bases, with 13 bases left in between. Per germline, CDR1 MNHEY and CDR2 SMNVEV (reference sequence). This CDR3 is 16 amino acids long. The CDR3 region has the DNA TGTGCCAGCAGTTTATTCGGGGGAGGCGGCACCGGGGAGCTGTTTTTT. Its translation: CASSLFGGGGTGELFF.

The rearrangement joins TRBV21-1 to TRBJ1-1. TRBV21-1 is flagged as a pseudogene. The CDR3 is 12 amino acids. The CDR3 region has the DNA TGTGCCAGCAGCAAATGTACGGTGGGAGCTTTCTTT. As protein: CASSKCTVGAFF.

The chain has TRBV5-1 and TRBJ1-1, with D possibly matching TRBD1 (6 bases). The CDR3 extends over 18 amino acids. The germline V and J ends were trimmed by 5 bases and 3 bases, with 26 bases remaining between them. Germline CDR1 reads SGHRS; CDR2 reads YFSETQ. This chain's CDR3 is CASRVTNLLRGGHTEAFF. The DNA for the CDR3 is TGCGCCAGCAGAGTGACCAACCTTCTCAGGGGAGGACACACTGAAGCTTTCTTT. Full variable domain (missing parts from reference TRBV5-1 and TRBJ1-1): KAGVTQTPRYLIKTRGQQVTLSCSPISGHRSVSWYQQTPGQGLQFLFEYFSETQRNKGNFPGRFSGRQFSNSRSEMNVSTLELGDSALYLCASRVTNLLRGGHTEAFFGQGTRLTVV.

This clonotype was counted between two and nine times. For the CDR3, the DNA is TGCAGCGTTGAAGATAGGCCTCCTCAGAACACCGGGGAGCTGTTTTTT. Protein: CSVEDRPPQNTGELFF. This chain connects TRBV29-1 to TRBJ2-2, with D uncertain. Germline V gene data show CDR1 as SQVTM and CDR2 as ANQGSEA. Trimming shortened V by 0 bases and J by 1 base, and 12 bases separated the two germline ends. There are 16 residues in the CDR3.

Only a few counts were recorded for this clonotype. The chain uses TRBV29-1 and TRBJ2-5, with D maybe TRBD2 (6 bases). Per the germline V gene, CDR1 is SQVTM and CDR2 is ANQGSEA. The CDR3 has 12 amino acids. Trimming took 4 bases from V and 4 from J, leaving 10 bases between them. The CDR3 here is CSVVGGAETQYF. CDR3 DNA sequence: TGCAGCGTTGTCGGGGGAGCAGAGACCCAGTACTTC.

This clonotype was observed a few times. This chain connects TRBV27 to TRBJ2-7; D not resolved. V lost 9 bases and J 1 base, leaving 16 bases between the germline ends. Germline CDR1 and CDR2: MNHEY and SMNVEV (reference sequence). The CDR3 is 14 amino acids. The CDR3 loop is CASRIRIPSYEQYF. CDR3 DNA: TGTGCCAGTAGAATCAGGATACCGTCCTACGAGCAGTACTTC.

This clonotype has only a few counts. The chain combines TRBV4-1 with TRBJ2-7; 8 bases map to TRBD1. This CDR3 is built from 16 residues. Per the germline V gene, CDR1 is MGHRA and CDR2 is YSYEKL. J gave up 3 bases and V 0 bases, and 7 bases lay outside the gene matches. The CDR3 sequence is CASSQEPGGFNYEQYF. The CDR3 DNA reads TGCGCCAGCAGCCAAGAACCAGGGGGCTTTAACTACGAGCAGTACTTC.

This clonotype was seen more than once but under ten times. J is TRBJ1-1 and V is TRBV7-9, with unresolved D. The CDR3 covers 13 residues. V lost 5 bases, J lost 6 bases, and 13 bases lay in between. Per germline, CDR1 SEHNR and CDR2 FQNEAQ (reference sequence). The CDR3 DNA is TGTGCCAGCAGCCCGTGGGGTATCCCTGAAGCTTTCTTT. It yields the protein CASSPWGIPEAFF.

This clonotype has more than one count but fewer than ten. The chain links TRBV5-6 to TRBJ2-1, with D uncertain. Trimming took off 2 bases at V and 0 bases at J, with 9 bases between the two ends. The CDR3 totals 15 residues. Germline loops: CDR1 SGHDT, CDR2 YYEEEE. The CDR3 loop reads CASSFPYRSYNEQFF. CDR3 coding DNA: TGTGCCAGCAGCTTTCCGTATCGCTCCTACAATGAGCAGTTCTTC.

The rearrangement joins TRBV7-9 to TRBJ2-2; 7 bases match TRBD1. CDR3 size: 15 residues. The V and J ends lost 5 bases and 3 bases, in that order; junction bases with no gene match: 6. Germline V CDR1 and CDR2: SEHNR, FQNEAQ (reference sequence). CDR3 in amino acids: CASSPTGKDTGELFF. The DNA of the CDR3 is TGTGCCAGCAGCCCGACAGGGAAGGACACCGGGGAGCTGTTTTTT.

In its sample, this clonotype was seen a few times. The genes are TRBV2 and TRBJ2-3; 7 bases are a match to TRBD2. The germline gives CDR1 SNHLY, CDR2 FYNNEI. There are 13 residues in the CDR3. The V and J ends lost 6 bases and 4 bases, in that order; junction bases with no gene match: 4. CDR3 residues: CASRAGVPDTQYF. For the CDR3, the DNA is TGTGCCAGCAGGGCGGGAGTGCCAGATACGCAGTATTTT.

This clonotype was seen more than once but under ten times. V and J are TRBV7-9 and TRBJ2-4; a weak D match, TRBD2 (5 bases). Germline V CDR1 and CDR2: SEHNR, FQNEAQ (reference sequence). This CDR3 contains 16 residues. Trimming stripped 4 bases from V and 0 bases from J, with 13 bases between. CDR3 in amino acids: CASSSPGRGAKNIQYF. CDR3 DNA sequence: TGTGCCAGCAGCTCACCGGGTCGGGGAGCCAAAAACATTCAGTACTTC.

This clonotype was seen at least ten times. The chain carries TRBV5-1 and TRBJ2-2; 10 nucleotides line up with TRBD1. The CDR3 length is 14 residues. The germline CDR1 and CDR2 sequences are SGHRS and YFSETQ. Trimming at V came to 7 bases and at J to 7 bases, leaving 7 bases not matched to a gene. The CDR3 reads CASDDRGQGGELFF. DNA for the CDR3: TGCGCCAGCGACGACAGGGGGCAAGGCGGGGAGCTGTTTTTT.

This clonotype was picked up a small number of times. The V and J genes are TRBV5-1 and TRBJ2-1, with D tentatively TRBD1 (6 bases). Germline loops: CDR1 SGHRS, CDR2 YFSETQ. V lost 2 bases, J lost 1 base, and 10 bases lay in between. There are 15 residues in the CDR3. CDR3 in DNA: TGCGCCAGCAGCTTATATCAGGGGTCCTACAATGAGCAGTTCTTC. This encodes CASSLYQGSYNEQFF.